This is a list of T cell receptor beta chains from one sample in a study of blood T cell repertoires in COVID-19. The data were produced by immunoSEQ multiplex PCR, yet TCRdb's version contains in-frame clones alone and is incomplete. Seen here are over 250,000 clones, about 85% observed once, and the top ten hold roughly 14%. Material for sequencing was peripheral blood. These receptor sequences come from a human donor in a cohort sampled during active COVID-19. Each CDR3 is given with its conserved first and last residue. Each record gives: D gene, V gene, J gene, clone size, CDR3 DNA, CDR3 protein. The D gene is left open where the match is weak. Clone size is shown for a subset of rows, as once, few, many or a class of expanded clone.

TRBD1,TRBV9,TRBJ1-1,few,TGTGCCAGCAGCGCCGGGACAGTGAACACTGAAGCTTTCTTT,CASSAGTVNTEAFF
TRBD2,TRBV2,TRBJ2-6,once,TGTGCCACCGGGAGGGTCAGGGGCCTCTCTGGGGCCAACGTCCTGACTTTC,CATGRVRGLSGANVLTF
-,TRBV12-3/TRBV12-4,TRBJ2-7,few,TGTGCCAGCAGTCGGACCCGGGGATACGAGCAGTACTTC,CASSRTRGYEQYF
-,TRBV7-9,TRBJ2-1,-,TGTGCCAGCAGCTATAGGGGGACTGAGCAGTTCTTC,CASSYRGTEQFF
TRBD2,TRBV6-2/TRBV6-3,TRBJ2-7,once,TGTGCCAGCAGTCCAGCGGGAGGACTCGGTGGCGAGCAGTACTTC,CASSPAGGLGGEQYF
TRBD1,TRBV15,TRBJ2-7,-,TGTGCCACCAGCAGAGGCGTCAGGGGGCCGTACGAGCAGTACTTC,CATSRGVRGPYEQYF
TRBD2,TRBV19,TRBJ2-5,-,TGTGCCAGTAGAGGAAGCGGGAGGCGGGAGACCCAGTACTTC,CASRGSGRRETQYF
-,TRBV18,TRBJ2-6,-,TGTGCCAGCTCAGAGGAGGGGTCCTCTGGGGCCAACGTCCTGACTTTC,CASSEEGSSGANVLTF
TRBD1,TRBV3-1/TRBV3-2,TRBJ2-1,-,TGTGCCAGCAGCCTGAACAGGGGATTAGAGAATGAGCAGTTCTTC,CASSLNRGLENEQFF
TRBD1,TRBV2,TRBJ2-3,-,TGTGCCAGCAGTGAGCAGGGGGTTGAGTATTTT,CASSEQGVEYF
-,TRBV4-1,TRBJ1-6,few,TGCGCCAGCAGCCCCGGTTTGGGGGGTTATAATTCACCCCTCCACTTT,CASSPGLGGYNSPLHF
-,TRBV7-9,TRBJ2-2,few,TGTGCCAGCAGCTACAGCACCGGGGAGCTGTTTTTT,CASSYSTGELFF
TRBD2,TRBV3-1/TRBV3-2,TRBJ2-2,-,TGTGCCAGCAGCCAAGATCTCCTAGCGGGGACCGGGGAGCTGTTTTTT,CASSQDLLAGTGELFF
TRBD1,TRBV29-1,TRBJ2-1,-,TGCAGCGTGTTAGGGACAGGGGTCTCCTACAATGAGCAGTTCTTC,CSVLGTGVSYNEQFF
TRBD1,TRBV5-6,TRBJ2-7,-,TGTGCCAGCAGCACCCGTCCGACAGGGACCTACGAGCAGTACTTC,CASSTRPTGTYEQYF
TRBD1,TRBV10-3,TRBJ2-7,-,TGTGCCATCTCGGGACAGGATCCCTACGAGCAGTACTTC,CAISGQDPYEQYF
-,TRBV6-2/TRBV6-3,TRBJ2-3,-,TGTGCCAGCAGTTACTCGGGTCAGACAAGACAGTATTTT,CASSYSGQTRQYF
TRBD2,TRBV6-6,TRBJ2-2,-,TGTGCCAGCAGTTACAGGCTAGCGGGAGCAGGGGAGCTGTTTTTT,CASSYRLAGAGELFF
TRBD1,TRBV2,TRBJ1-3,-,TGTGCCAGCAGTGAACGCAGGGGGAGCTCTGGAAACACCATATATTTT,CASSERRGSSGNTIYF
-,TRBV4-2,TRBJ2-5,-,TGTGCCAGCAGCCTAGGGGCCTTCCAAGAGACCCAGTACTTC,CASSLGAFQETQYF
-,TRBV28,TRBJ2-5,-,TGTGCCAGCGGATGGAGTGGGACCCAGTACTTC,CASGWSGTQYF
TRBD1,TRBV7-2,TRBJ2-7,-,TGTGCCAGCAGCCTCGGACAGGGGTCTTTCTACGAGCAGTACTTC,CASSLGQGSFYEQYF
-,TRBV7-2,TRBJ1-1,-,TGTGCCAGCAGCTTAGGCTCCACGGGGGGCACTGAAGCTTTCTTT,CASSLGSTGGTEAFF
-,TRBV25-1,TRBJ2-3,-,TGTGCCAGCAGTGAATCCGGCCAGGGCGTTTCAGATACGCAGTATTTT,CASSESGQGVSDTQYF
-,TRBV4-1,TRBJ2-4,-,TGCGCCAGCAGCCAAGAACGGGTGGCCAAAAACATTCAGTACTTC,CASSQERVAKNIQYF
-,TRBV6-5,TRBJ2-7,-,TGTGCCAGCACTCCCCAGAAAACCACCCTCGTGCAGTACTTC,CASTPQKTTLVQYF
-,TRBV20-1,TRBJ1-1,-,TGCAGTGCCTCAGACAGGACTGAAGCTTTCTTT,CSASDRTEAFF
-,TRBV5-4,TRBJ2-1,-,TGTGCCAGCAGCTTGGAGGGGGACCCCTCCTACAATGAGCAGTTCTTC,CASSLEGDPSYNEQFF
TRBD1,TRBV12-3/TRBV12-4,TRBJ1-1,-,TGTGCCAGCAGTGACCGGGACAGAGAAGCTTTCTTT,CASSDRDREAFF
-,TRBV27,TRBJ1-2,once,TGTGCCAGCAGTTCCGTAGGGAGGGGGGTTCTGAACTATGGCTACACCTTC,CASSSVGRGVLNYGYTF
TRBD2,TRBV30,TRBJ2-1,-,TGTGCCTGGAGTGCTCGGACTAGATCTTTCGATGAGCAGTTCTTC,CAWSARTRSFDEQFF
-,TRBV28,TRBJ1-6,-,TGTGCCAGCAAGGAGAGTTATAATTCACCCCTCCACTTT,CASKESYNSPLHF
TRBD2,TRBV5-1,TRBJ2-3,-,TGCGCCAGCAGCCCGGGACTAGCGGGAGAGATAGATACGCAGTATTTT,CASSPGLAGEIDTQYF
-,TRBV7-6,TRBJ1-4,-,TGTGCCAGCAGCTCCGGGGGAGTAGGTGATAATGAAAAACTGTTTTTT,CASSSGGVGDNEKLFF
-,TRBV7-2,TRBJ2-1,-,TGTGCCAGCAGCTTGGGGGCGGGCTACAATGAGCAGTTCTTC,CASSLGAGYNEQFF
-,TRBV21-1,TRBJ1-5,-,TGTGCCAGCAGCAAAGAGTGGGAACGGACAAGCAATCAGCCCCAGCATTTT,CASSKEWERTSNQPQHF
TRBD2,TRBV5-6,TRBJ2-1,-,TGTGCCAGCACCCAAAGGGTAGGGACTAGATCGGAGTTCTTC,CASTQRVGTRSEFF
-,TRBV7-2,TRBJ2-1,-,TGTGCCAGCAGCTCTAGGGGTTCCTACTACAATGAGCAGTTCTTC,CASSSRGSYYNEQFF
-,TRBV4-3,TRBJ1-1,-,TGCGCCAGCAGTGAGGCAGGGATGGTTTTCTTT,CASSEAGMVFF
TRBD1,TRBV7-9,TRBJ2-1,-,TGTGCCAGCAGCCGCCGTTCCGGGACAGGGGCCTACAATGAGCAGTTCTTC,CASSRRSGTGAYNEQFF
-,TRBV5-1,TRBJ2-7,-,TGCGCCAGCACCTTAGCGCCACCCTCCTACGAGCAGTACTTC,CASTLAPPSYEQYF
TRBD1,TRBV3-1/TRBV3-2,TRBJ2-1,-,TGTGCCAGCAGCCAAGGGACAGGGAACAATGAGCAGTTCTTC,CASSQGTGNNEQFF
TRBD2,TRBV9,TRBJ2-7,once,TGTGCCAGCAGCGTAGGCAGCGGGACCACCTACGAGCAGTACTTC,CASSVGSGTTYEQYF
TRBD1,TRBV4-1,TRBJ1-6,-,TGCGCCAGCAGCCCGATAGATCACAGGGGGCCTTCACCCCTCCACTTT,CASSPIDHRGPSPLHF
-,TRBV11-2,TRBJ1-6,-,TGTGCCGCTGCAGGAGACAGGTTTTCACCCCTCCACTTT,CAAAGDRFSPLHF
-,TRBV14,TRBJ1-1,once,TGTGCCAGCAGCCAATCTCTTAACACTGAAGCTTTCTTT,CASSQSLNTEAFF
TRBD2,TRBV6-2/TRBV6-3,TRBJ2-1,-,TGTGCCAGCAGTTACTCTACTAGCGTCACCAATGAGCAGTTCTTC,CASSYSTSVTNEQFF
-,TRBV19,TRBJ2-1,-,TGTGCCAGTAGTATAACGTCTAGCTACCACAATGAGCAGTTCTTC,CASSITSSYHNEQFF
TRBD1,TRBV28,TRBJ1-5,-,TGTGCCAGCAGCCCCGGGACAGGGGGCCTCCAGCCCCAGCATTTT,CASSPGTGGLQPQHF
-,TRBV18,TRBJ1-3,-,TGTGCCAGCTCACCACCCGGGACACAGTCAAGAAACACCATATATTTT,CASSPPGTQSRNTIYF
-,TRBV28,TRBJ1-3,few,TGTGCCAGCAGTTTCCCAGGGGAAAGGGGAAACACCATATATTTT,CASSFPGERGNTIYF
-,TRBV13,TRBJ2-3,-,TGTGCCAGCAGCGACTCGCGGGGCGGCACAGATACGCAGTATTTT,CASSDSRGGTDTQYF
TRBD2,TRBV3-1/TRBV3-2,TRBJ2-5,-,TGTGCCAGCAGCCAAGGGCTAGCGGGAACTCAAGAGACCCAGTACTTC,CASSQGLAGTQETQYF
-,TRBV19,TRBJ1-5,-,TGTGCCAGTAGTATGGTCGGGGGCAATCAGCCCCAGCATTTT,CASSMVGGNQPQHF
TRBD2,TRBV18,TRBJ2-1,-,TGTGCCAGCTCGGCCGGGACTAGCGTTATCAATGAGCAGTTCTTC,CASSAGTSVINEQFF